These 30 T cell receptor beta chains share one sample of origin, sequenced in a study of PD-1 blockade in classical Hodgkin lymphoma. Every patient experienced relapse after autologous stem cell transplantation, and brentuximab vedotin exposure varied. The method was immunoSEQ multiplex PCR; TCRdb's version includes in-frame clones alone and lacks a portion of them. The sample consists of under 30,000 clones, roughly two thirds of them appearing once. Sequencing used peripheral blood mononuclear cells (PBMCs), obtained before the second cycle of nivolumab. These receptors came from a human donor with classical Hodgkin lymphoma.

This clone was picked up one time. Here the CDR3 DNA reads TGCGCCAGCAGCCAAGAGGAGGGGGCCGAGCAGTACTTC. It is translated as CASSQEEGAEQYF. V usage is TRBV4-3 and J usage is TRBJ2-7, with D possibly TRBD1 on 7 matching bases. The V end was cut by 0 bases, the J end by 6 bases, with 9 bases between. Germline loops: CDR1 LGHNA, CDR2 YSLEER. The CDR3 loop spans 13 amino acids.

This sequence joins TRBV18 and TRBJ2-1; 9 bases agree with TRBD2. V shed 6 bases, J shed 1 base, and the junction held 1 base outside the gene matches. Looked up from germline, CDR1 is KGHSH and CDR2 is LQKENI. The CDR3 consists of 14 residues. CDR3 sequence (DNA): TGTGCCAGCTCGCGGGGGGGGTCCTACAATGAGCAGTTCTTC. Translated, it gives CASSRGGSYNEQFF.

This sequence joins TRBV10-1 and TRBJ2-4; D ambiguous. This CDR3 has 14 residues. Germline lookup yields CDR1 WNHNN and CDR2 SYGVQD (reference sequence). V dropped 4 bases and J dropped 6 bases, with 13 bases sitting between them. The chain's CDR3 is CASSVVTALNIQYF. For the CDR3, the DNA is TGCGCCAGCAGTGTGGTGACCGCCTTAAACATTCAGTACTTC.

Concerning this clone itself: An end of the junction does not agree with germline; a read error may underlie this. The DNA of the CDR3 is TGCGCCAGCAGCCAAGTTGAAGGAGGCTCGGAGGAATTC. Amino acids: CASSQVEGGSEEF. The rearrangement joins TRBV4-1 to TRBJ1-2, with D uncertain. Germline CDR1 reads MGHRA; CDR2 reads YSYEKL. The CDR3 extends over 13 amino acids.

This clone has only a few counts. The chain uses TRBV27 and TRBJ1-6; the D is unclear. This CDR3 has 12 amino acids. Germline values: CDR1 MNHEY, CDR2 SMNVEV (reference sequence). V shed 7 bases and J shed 9 bases, with 10 bases lying between them. CDR3 nucleotides: TGTGCCAGCAAAACGGCTGGTTCACCCCTCCACTTT. Its translation is CASKTAGSPLHF.

The chain recombines TRBV25-1 with TRBJ1-6, with 9 bases identical to TRBD1. CDR1 is MGHDK, CDR2 SYGVNS, per germline. The CDR3 has 16 amino acids. Trimming cost V 3 bases and J 9 bases; bases outside gene matches: 9. CDR3 bases: TGTGCCAGCAGTGACCAGTCCGGGACAGGGTCTTCACCCCTCCACTTT. It encodes CASSDQSGTGSSPLHF.

The rearrangement joins TRBV5-6 to TRBJ1-1; D unclear. CDR1 is SGHDT, CDR2 YYEEEE, per germline. The V and J ends lost 0 bases and 1 base respectively, with 7 bases between them. The CDR3 is 14 residues long. This CDR3 is CASSLAAGNTEAFF. In DNA, the CDR3 is TGTGCCAGCAGCTTGGCAGCAGGGAACACTGAAGCTTTCTTT.

The chain is built from TRBV7-2 and TRBJ2-3, with 7 bases fitting TRBD1. Germline values: CDR1 SGHTA, CDR2 FQGNSA. Trimming cost V 0 bases and J 1 base; bases outside gene matches: 7. CDR3 length: 17 amino acids. CDR3 sequence (DNA): TGTGCCAGCAGCTTAGCGTCAAGGGGGCTGGGCACAGATACGCAGTATTTT. Its translation: CASSLASRGLGTDTQYF.

A single count supports this clone. V usage is TRBV11-1 and J usage is TRBJ2-5; D gene uncertain. The CDR3 covers 14 residues. V was shortened by 1 base and J by 0 bases, with 6 bases between the two germline ends. Germline loops: CDR1 SGHAT, CDR2 FQDESV (reference sequence). CDR3 in DNA: TGTGCCAGCAGCTTAGACCAGTACCAAGAGACCCAGTACTTC. It translates to CASSLDQYQETQYF.

This clone was seen a handful of times. This chain links TRBV27 with TRBJ2-7; D may be TRBD2 (5 bases). CDR1 is MNHEY and CDR2 is SMNVEV in the germline V gene (reference sequence). This CDR3 region has 13 residues. V gave up 4 bases and J gave up 3 bases, with 10 bases separating them. Written as DNA, the CDR3 is TGTGCCAGCAGTTACGGGGAAAACTACGAGCAGTACGTC. It specifies CASSYGENYEQYV.

The genes are TRBV6-5 and TRBJ2-3; D might be TRBD1 (5 bases). CDR3 size: 14 residues. V dropped 6 bases and J dropped 0 bases, with 10 bases sitting between them. CDR1 is MNHEY and CDR2 is SVGAGI in the germline V gene. CDR3 coding DNA: TGTGCCAGCAGATTCACAGGTAGCACAGATACGCAGTATTTT. Protein: CASRFTGSTDTQYF.

The rearrangement uses TRBV6-5 and TRBJ1-3; 7 nucleotides align to TRBD1. Germline assignment: CDR1 MNHEY and CDR2 SVGAGI. The trim removed 6 bases at V and 0 bases at J, leaving 2 bases unmatched. The CDR3 extends over 14 amino acids. The CDR3 DNA reads TGTGCCAGCAGATGGGACAGCTCTGGAAACACCATATATTTT. Amino acid sequence: CASRWDSSGNTIYF.

This clone has just a few counts. The rearrangement links TRBV7-9 to TRBJ1-3; possibly TRBD1 for D (5 bases). The length of the CDR3 is 16 residues. Per the germline V gene, CDR1 is SEHNR and CDR2 is FQNEAQ (reference sequence). The V gene lost 5 bases and the J gene lost 2 bases, with 16 bases spanning the gap. The DNA of the CDR3 is TGTGCCAGCAGCCCTGCGGGGCCAGGAGCTGGAAACACCATATATTTT. The encoded protein is CASSPAGPGAGNTIYF.

The rearrangement uses TRBV5-1 and TRBJ2-7; 8 bases agree with TRBD2. Germline CDR1 is SGHRS and CDR2 is YFSETQ. V lost 4 bases, J lost 6 bases, and 6 bases stayed unmatched. This CDR3 is built from 13 residues. For the CDR3, the DNA is TGCGCCAGCAGCGGGAGGACTAGCTTCGAGCAGTACTTC. Protein sequence: CASSGRTSFEQYF.

This clone was found once. J is TRBJ1-5 and V is TRBV7-9; D might be TRBD1 (5 bases). The CDR3 is 16 residues long. Trimming shortened V by 5 bases and J by 3 bases, and 17 bases separated the two germline ends. CDR1 and CDR2 (germline): SEHNR, FQNEAQ (reference sequence). The CDR3 spells CASSPHAGLDNQPQHF. CDR3 bases: TGTGCCAGCAGCCCCCACGCAGGGCTAGACAATCAGCCCCAGCATTTT.

This clone is a singleton in its sample. The same CDR3 is also encoded by other DNA sequences in this sample. J is TRBJ1-2 and V is TRBV13; D gene ambiguous. CDR1 is PRHDT, CDR2 FYEKMQ, per germline (reference sequence). Trimming took 5 bases from V and 7 from J, leaving 11 bases between them. The CDR3 runs to 12 residues. The chain's CDR3 is CASSRRGGGYTF. The DNA of the CDR3 is TGTGCCAGCAGCCGCCGTGGTGGTGGCTACACCTTC.

This clone qualifies as medium-sized. V is TRBV5-4 and J is TRBJ2-7, with 7 bases aligning to TRBD2. Looked up from germline, CDR1 is SGHNT and CDR2 is YYREEE (reference sequence). This CDR3 spans 14 amino acids. J was trimmed by 5 bases and V by 2 bases; bases with no gene match: 7. CDR3 bases: TGTGCCAGCAGCTTCGACGGGGGGAACGACGAGCAGTACTTC. This codes for CASSFDGGNDEQYF.

The chain combines TRBV28 with TRBJ1-6; D gene uncertain. The V gene's germline CDR1 is MDHEN and CDR2 SYDVKM. The CDR3 extends over 17 amino acids. Trimming removed 1 base from V and 0 bases from J, with 10 bases in between. As DNA, the CDR3 is TGTGCCAGCAGTTTATTGGGAGAGAGCTCCTATAATTCACCCCTCCACTTT. Residues: CASSLLGESSYNSPLHF. The whole variable domain, remainder taken from reference TRBV28 and TRBJ1-6, is DVKVTQSSRYLVKRTGEKVFLECVQDMDHENMFWYRQDPGLGLRLIYFSYDVKMKEKGDIPEGYSVSREKKERFSLILESASTNQTSMYLCASSLLGESSYNSPLHFGNGTRLTVT.

V is TRBV7-3 and J is TRBJ2-3, with a tentative D call TRBD2 (7 bases). The CDR3 covers 14 residues. Germline values: CDR1 SGHTA, CDR2 FQGTGA. The germline V and J ends were trimmed by 2 bases and 2 bases, with 8 bases remaining between them. CDR3 bases: TGTGCCAGCAGCTTAGGGGGGGCCACAGATACGCAGTATTTT. This encodes CASSLGGATDTQYF.

This rearrangement joins TRBV11-2 to TRBJ1-4, with TRBD1 identical over 7 bases. Per the germline V gene, CDR1 is SGHAT and CDR2 is FQNNGV. The CDR3 spans 16 residues. J gave up 5 bases and V 1 base, and 7 bases lay outside the gene matches. The CDR3 sequence is CASSLATGFRNEKLFF. The CDR3 nucleotides are TGTGCCAGCAGCTTAGCGACAGGGTTCAGGAATGAAAAACTGTTTTTT.

Only a few counts were recorded for this clone. The gene calls are TRBV2 and TRBJ2-3; 9 bases agree with TRBD2. Germline V gene sequence: CDR1 SNHLY, CDR2 FYNNEI. The CDR3 consists of 13 residues. After removal of 9 bases from V and 1 base from J, the junction contained 2 bases not matched to a gene. CDR3 sequence: CASKRGGTDTQYF. The CDR3 coding sequence is TGTGCCAGTAAGCGGGGGGGCACAGATACGCAGTATTTT.

The rearrangement uses TRBV21-1 and TRBJ2-3; the table's D call of TRBD1 was not tested on the DNA. TRBV21-1 is a known pseudogene. The length of the CDR3 is 12 residues. The CDR3: CANGQLTDTQYF. Here the CDR3 DNA reads TGTGCCAACGGACAACTAACAGATACGCAGTATTTT.

The rearrangement uses TRBV18 and TRBJ1-2; D perhaps matches TRBD1 (6 bases). Germline values: CDR1 KGHSH, CDR2 LQKENI. CDR3 length equals 13 residues. Trimming took off 1 base at V and 3 bases at J, with 6 bases between the two ends. The CDR3 loop is CASSPQGDYGYTF. CDR3 coding DNA: TGTGCCAGCTCACCACAGGGGGACTATGGCTACACCTTC.

The rearrangement uses TRBV11-2 and TRBJ2-1; D may be TRBD1 (6 bases). Germline V CDR1 and CDR2: SGHAT, FQNNGV. The CDR3 loop spans 16 amino acids. V lost 3 bases and J lost 4, with 16 bases in between. The CDR3 nucleotides read TGTGCCAGCAGCTTCCGGACAGAGAAGGATTACAATGAGCAGTTCTTC. It specifies CASSFRTEKDYNEQFF.

The chain employs TRBV27 and TRBJ1-2, with 8 positions matching TRBD1. Germline V CDR1 and CDR2: MNHEY, SMNVEV (reference sequence). V lost 6 bases to trimming and J lost 8 bases; unmatched junction nucleotides: 8. The CDR3 is made up of 13 amino acids. CDR3 residues: CASRTRDRYGYTF. The CDR3 bases are TGTGCCAGCAGGACCCGGGACAGGTACGGCTACACCTTC.

The gene calls are TRBV5-1 and TRBJ2-1; 8 bases fit TRBD2. The germline gives CDR1 SGHRS, CDR2 YFSETQ. This CDR3 spans 17 amino acids. With V trimmed by 0 bases and J by 7 bases, 12 bases remained unmatched. The CDR3 nucleotides read TGCGCCAGCAGCTTGGATCCCCCCCAGCGGGGGTATAATGAGCAGTTCTTC. Its protein product is CASSLDPPQRGYNEQFF.

This clone was detected only once. The V call is TRBV7-6, the J call TRBJ2-2; tentatively, D is TRBD1 (6 bases). Germline-derived CDR1 and CDR2 are SGHVS and FNYEAQ. The V gene lost 2 bases and the J gene lost 5 bases, with 18 bases spanning the gap. CDR3 length: 17 amino acids. The CDR3 DNA reads as TGTGCCAGCAGCTTAAAGGGGACAAGGGGCTCGACCGGGGAGCTGTTTTTT. Translating gives CASSLKGTRGSTGELFF.

The V gene is TRBV6-5, the J gene TRBJ2-2; no definite D call. V lost 0 bases, J lost 1 base, and 6 bases lay in between. CDR1 is MNHEY and CDR2 is SVGAGI in the germline V gene. The CDR3 runs to 15 residues. The CDR3 nucleotides read TGTGCCAGCAGTTACTCGATCATGAACACCGGGGAGCTGTTTTTT. This encodes CASSYSIMNTGELFF.

Only a few counts were recorded for this clone. The rearrangement joins TRBV5-1 to TRBJ2-2; D unclear. The CDR3 length is 13 residues. V lost 0 bases and J lost 4, with 4 bases in between. CDR1 and CDR2 from the germline V gene are SGHRS and YFSETQ. The CDR3 loop reads CASSLVPTGELFF. CDR3 bases: TGCGCCAGCAGCTTGGTTCCCACCGGGGAGCTGTTTTTT. Complete variable domain (other parts from reference TRBV5-1 and TRBJ2-2): KAGVTQTPRYLIKTRGQQVTLSCSPISGHRSVSWYQQTPGQGLQFLFEYFSETQRNKGNFPGRFSGRQFSNSRSEMNVSTLELGDSALYLCASSLVPTGELFFGEGSRLTVL.

This clone was seen only once. This chain uses TRBV7-2 with TRBJ1-4, with 9 bases aligning to TRBD1. The J segment lost 1 base and the V segment lost 5 bases, leaving 5 bases of the junction unmatched. This CDR3 region has 16 residues. Germline CDR1 SGHTA, CDR2 FQGNSA. The CDR3 nucleotides are TGTGCCAGCAGCCCGAGACAGGGGGGAACTAATGAAAAACTGTTTTTT. It codes for CASSPRQGGTNEKLFF.